These T cell receptor beta chains were read from a single sample in a study of blood T cell repertoires in COVID-19. Sequenced by immunoSEQ multiplex PCR; TCRdb stores in-frame clones only, minus some. The sample shows some 52,000 clones, 90% of them seen only once. The sequencing input was peripheral blood. Receptor source: a human donor in a cohort sampled during active COVID-19. The CDR3 runs from the conserved cysteine through the conserved F or W. The D gene is left open where the match is weak. The size field is filled for only some rows; it gives once, few, many or a size class.

v_gene	j_gene	d_gene	abundance	CDR3aa	CDR3nt
TRBV9	TRBJ2-3	TRBD2	.	CASSFRLAGGLKTDTQYF	TGTGCCAGCAGCTTCAGACTAGCGGGAGGGCTAAAAACAGATACGCAGTATTTT
TRBV6-5	TRBJ1-1	.	.	CASSYFRGSTEAFF	TGTGCCAGCAGTTACTTTAGGGGGTCCACTGAAGCTTTCTTT
TRBV19	TRBJ2-1	TRBD2	once	CASSLGLAGGPSYNEQFF	TGTGCCAGTAGTCTGGGACTAGCGGGAGGGCCTTCCTACAATGAGCAGTTCTTC
TRBV28	TRBJ2-3	.	.	CARPGGGREGELTDTQYF	TGTGCCAGACCAGGGGGTGGTCGGGAGGGGGAGCTCACAGATACGCAGTATTTT
TRBV7-9	TRBJ2-3	TRBD2	.	CASSLASGTGDTQYF	TGTGCCAGCAGCTTAGCGAGCGGGACGGGAGATACGCAGTATTTT
TRBV7-6	TRBJ2-3	TRBD2	.	CASSLAPILKGTSGRAPDTQYF	TGTGCCAGCAGCTTAGCCCCAATCTTAAAAGGGACTAGCGGGAGGGCCCCAGATACGCAGTATTTT
TRBV18	TRBJ2-1	.	.	CASSGERNEQFF	TGTGCCAGCTCCGGGGAGCGGAATGAGCAGTTCTTC
TRBV6-6	TRBJ1-2	TRBD1	.	CASSQDRVRANYGYTF	TGTGCCAGCAGCCAAGACAGGGTCCGAGCCAACTATGGCTACACCTTC
TRBV5-8	TRBJ1-1	.	.	CASRPGLAFF	TGTGCCAGCAGACCCGGACTAGCTTTCTTT
TRBV7-9	TRBJ2-7	TRBD1	.	CASAGQGDPSEQYF	TGTGCCAGCGCGGGACAGGGGGACCCGTCCGAGCAGTACTTC
TRBV10-1	TRBJ2-1	TRBD2	.	CASSESTSGKNYNEQFF	TGCGCCAGCAGTGAGTCGACTAGCGGGAAAAATTACAATGAGCAGTTCTTC
TRBV6-1	TRBJ1-2	TRBD1	.	CASSEPGQGFYGYTF	TGTGCCAGCAGTGAACCGGGACAGGGATTCTATGGCTACACCTTC
TRBV19	TRBJ2-1	TRBD2	.	CASTSGPSYNEQFF	TGTGCCAGTACTAGCGGACCGTCCTACAATGAGCAGTTCTTC
TRBV18	TRBJ2-2	.	.	CASSPGAENTGELFF	TGTGCCAGCTCACCAGGGGCGGAGAACACCGGGGAGCTGTTTTTT
TRBV12-5	TRBJ2-3	TRBD1	.	CASGQGTVNADTQYF	TGTGCTAGTGGTCAAGGGACAGTTAATGCAGATACGCAGTATTTT
TRBV9	TRBJ1-6	TRBD1	.	CASSVSQGDSPLHF	TGTGCCAGCAGCGTAAGCCAGGGGGATTCACCCCTCCACTTT
TRBV6-1	TRBJ2-7	TRBD1	.	CASSDGTGPYEQYF	TGTGCCAGCAGTGACGGGACAGGGCCATACGAGCAGTACTTC
TRBV6-5	TRBJ1-4	TRBD1	.	CASSYPKTGSMEF	TGTGCCAGCAGTTACCCCAAGACAGGGTCGATGGAGTTT
TRBV9	TRBJ1-6	TRBD1	.	CASSGGGAPYNSPLHF	TGTGCCAGCAGCGGAGGGGGCGCGCCCTATAATTCACCCCTCCACTTT
TRBV27	TRBJ2-4	.	once	CASSSGEAKNIQYF	TGTGCCAGCAGCTCAGGGGAGGCCAAAAACATTCAGTACTTC
TRBV6-5	TRBJ1-2	.	.	CASSSGVYGYTF	TGTGCCAGCAGTTCAGGGGTCTATGGCTACACCTTC
TRBV5-4	TRBJ2-2	TRBD2	.	CASSRTSGIGGELFF	TGTGCCAGCAGCCGGACTAGCGGGATCGGGGGGGAGCTGTTTTTT
TRBV19	TRBJ2-1	.	.	CASSIRLGGTYNEQFF	TGTGCCAGTAGTATAAGGCTCGGCGGAACCTACAATGAGCAGTTCTTC
TRBV27	TRBJ2-7	.	.	CASSLENSFTYEQYF	TGTGCCAGCAGTTTAGAGAACAGTTTCACCTACGAGCAGTACTTC
TRBV29-1	TRBJ2-3	.	.	CSVGETGFDTQYF	TGCAGCGTTGGGGAGACAGGATTCGATACGCAGTATTTT
TRBV21-1	TRBJ2-1	.	.	CASSQRGGEAGNEQFF	TGTGCCAGCAGCCAAAGAGGGGGCGAAGCAGGCAATGAGCAGTTCTTC
TRBV28	TRBJ2-3	TRBD2	once	CASRSGVEYF	TGTGCCAGCAGAAGCGGGGTGGAGTATTTT
TRBV4-2	TRBJ1-2	.	.	CASSQDPVNYGYTF	TGTGCCAGCAGCCAAGACCCCGTAAACTATGGCTACACCTTC
TRBV6-1	TRBJ2-3	.	.	CASSDGQLWDTQYF	TGTGCCAGCAGTGATGGACAGCTCTGGGATACGCAGTATTTT
TRBV5-1	TRBJ2-5	.	.	CASRQGQETQYF	TGCGCCAGCAGGCAGGGGCAAGAGACCCAGTACTTC
TRBV5-6	TRBJ1-3	.	.	CASSRGAIRRTGNTIYF	TGTGCCAGCAGCCGGGGGGCTATCCGGCGGACCGGAAACACCATATATTTT
TRBV3-1/TRBV3-2	TRBJ2-1	.	.	CASSQAQGRVEQFF	TGTGCCAGCAGCCAAGCACAGGGCAGGGTTGAGCAGTTCTTC
TRBV28	TRBJ1-6	.	.	CASTPDGSWNSPLHF	TGTGCCAGCACCCCGGACGGGAGTTGGAATTCACCCCTCCACTTT
TRBV11-2	TRBJ2-1	TRBD2	.	CASSRSGRSYNEQFF	TGTGCCAGCAGCCGAAGCGGGAGGAGCTACAATGAGCAGTTCTTC
TRBV6-4	TRBJ2-7	TRBD2	.	CASTLTSGIRFGGYEQYF	TGTGCCAGCACCTTGACTAGCGGGATAAGATTCGGAGGCTACGAGCAGTACTTC
TRBV3-1/TRBV3-2	TRBJ2-7	TRBD2	.	CASSLGRLAGSYEQYF	TGTGCCAGCAGTTTAGGAAGGCTAGCGGGTAGCTACGAGCAGTACTTC
TRBV5-6	TRBJ1-1	TRBD1	few	CASSLPGTVNTEAFF	TGTGCCAGCAGCTTGCCCGGGACAGTGAACACTGAAGCTTTCTTT
TRBV3-1/TRBV3-2	TRBJ2-6	.	.	CASSLGGGANVLTF	TGTGCCAGCAGCCTCGGCGGGGGGGCCAACGTCCTGACTTTC
TRBV7-6	TRBJ2-1	TRBD2	once	CASSSTSGGGSYNEQFF	TGTGCCAGCAGCTCAACTAGCGGGGGGGGCTCCTACAATGAGCAGTTCTTC
TRBV7-2	TRBJ1-5	.	.	CASSLAGRRNQPQHF	TGTGCCAGCAGCTTAGCAGGGAGAAGGAATCAGCCCCAGCATTTT
TRBV2	TRBJ1-2	TRBD1	.	CASSEAQGNYGYTF	TGTGCCAGCAGTGAAGCACAGGGGAACTATGGCTACACCTTC
TRBV7-6	TRBJ2-5	TRBD2	once	CASSLGRSGRYQETQYF	TGTGCCAGCAGCTTAGGGCGCAGCGGGAGGTACCAAGAGACCCAGTACTTC
TRBV11-2	TRBJ1-3	.	.	CASSLSPRGSSGNTIYF	TGTGCCAGCAGCTTAAGTCCCAGGGGCAGCTCTGGAAACACCATATATTTT
TRBV19	TRBJ1-1	.	.	CASSNGIGTEAFF	TGTGCCAGTAGTAACGGGATAGGCACTGAAGCTTTCTTT
TRBV14	TRBJ1-6	.	.	CASSLAGAYNSPLHF	TGTGCCAGCAGCCTTGCCGGGGCCTATAATTCACCCCTCCACTTT
TRBV7-6	TRBJ1-3	TRBD1	.	CASSQGTASGNTIYF	TGTGCCAGCAGCCAGGGGACAGCCTCTGGAAACACCATATATTTT
TRBV11-3	TRBJ2-1	.	.	CASSLGSPSSYNEQFF	TGTGCCAGCAGCTTAGGTAGTCCGAGCTCCTACAATGAGCAGTTCTTC
TRBV9	TRBJ1-2	.	.	CASTHPGDHYGYTF	TGTGCCAGCACCCACCCAGGGGATCACTATGGCTACACCTTC
TRBV25-1	TRBJ2-1	.	.	CASSEWRVDEQFF	TGTGCCAGCAGTGAATGGAGGGTCGATGAGCAGTTCTTC
TRBV7-9	TRBJ2-6	TRBD1	.	CASSPSPGTGPGANVLTF	TGTGCCAGCAGCCCCAGTCCCGGGACAGGGCCCGGGGCCAACGTCCTGACTTTC
TRBV7-2	TRBJ2-7	.	.	CASSVGVPGEQYF	TGTGCCAGCAGCGTCGGGGTCCCGGGCGAGCAGTACTTC
TRBV19	TRBJ2-7	TRBD1	.	CASSSTRRAGGYEQYF	TGTGCCAGTAGTAGCACTAGGCGGGCAGGGGGCTACGAGCAGTACTTC
TRBV5-1	TRBJ2-7	TRBD2	.	CASSLASGTSGEQYF	TGCGCCAGCAGCTTGGCTAGCGGGACCTCTGGTGAGCAGTACTTC
TRBV2	TRBJ1-2	.	.	CASSEQLANYGYTF	TGTGCCAGCAGTGAACAGCTAGCTAACTATGGCTACACCTTC
TRBV7-9	TRBJ2-7	TRBD2	few	CASSLALLADYEQYF	TGTGCCAGCAGCTTAGCGCTACTAGCGGATTACGAGCAGTACTTC
TRBV19	TRBJ1-1	.	.	CASSISRGTEAFF	TGTGCCAGTAGCATAAGCAGGGGCACTGAAGCTTTCTTT
TRBV29-1	TRBJ1-6	.	.	CSAQWGDNSPLHF	TGCAGCGCCCAGTGGGGGGATAATTCACCCCTCCACTTT